The rows below give T cell receptor beta chains drawn from one sample of a study of PD-1 blockade in classical Hodgkin lymphoma. The repertoire was sequenced with immunoSEQ multiplex PCR; TCRdb's copy has only in-frame clones and lacks some. This sample carries around 42,000 clones, approximately 70% of them seen once, and the ten largest clones take 2.5% to 3.5%. The source was peripheral blood mononuclear cells (PBMCs), collected at baseline. Receptor source: a human donor with classical Hodgkin lymphoma. Each CDR3 is given with its conserved first and last residue. A D gene is named only where the DNA matches it firmly. Size values are once, few and many counts, or a class for expanded clones, and some rows have none.

v_gene	j_gene	abundance	d_gene	CDR3aa	CDR3nt
TRBV25-1	TRBJ2-5	.	.	CASMIQGGLGETQYF	TGTGCCAGCATGATACAGGGGGGGTTAGGAGAGACCCAGTACTTC
TRBV6-5	TRBJ1-1	medium-sized	.	CASSYGAQTEAFF	TGTGCCAGCAGTTACGGGGCCCAGACTGAAGCTTTCTTT
TRBV19	TRBJ1-1	.	TRBD1	CASSSWTGMAEAFF	TGTGCCAGTAGTAGCTGGACAGGGATGGCTGAAGCTTTCTTT
TRBV29-1	TRBJ1-2	few	.	CSVEHAFGDGYTF	TGCAGCGTTGAACATGCGTTCGGCGATGGCTACACCTTC
TRBV18	TRBJ2-7	.	.	CASSPRGPDYEQYF	TGTGCCAGCTCACCACGAGGGCCCGACTACGAGCAGTACTTC
TRBV2	TRBJ2-7	.	.	CASRDPNTYEQYF	TGTGCCAGCCGGGACCCAAACACCTACGAGCAGTACTTC
TRBV4-3	TRBJ2-5	few	.	CASSQDTGAETQYF	TGCGCCAGCAGCCAAGATACGGGAGCAGAGACCCAGTACTTC
TRBV9	TRBJ2-1	.	.	CASSGTASSYNEQFF	TGTGCCAGCAGCGGGACTGCCAGCTCCTACAATGAGCAGTTCTTC
TRBV5-1	TRBJ1-3	.	.	CASSLQAINSGNTIYF	TGCGCCAGCAGCTTACAGGCGATAAACTCTGGAAACACCATATATTTT
TRBV7-2	TRBJ2-1	.	.	CASSAWLVYNEQFF	TGTGCCAGCAGCGCCTGGCTGGTATACAATGAGCAGTTCTTC
TRBV27	TRBJ1-1	.	.	CASSLSKARIKNTEAFF	TGTGCCAGCAGTTTATCGAAAGCCCGCATCAAGAACACTGAAGCTTTCTTT
TRBV30	TRBJ2-7	.	.	CAWSGDGYYEQYF	TGTGCCTGGAGCGGGGACGGCTACTACGAGCAGTACTTC
TRBV4-2	TRBJ1-5	once	TRBD1	CASSQERQGAQPQHF	TGTGCCAGCAGCCAAGAAAGACAGGGGGCTCAGCCCCAGCATTTT
TRBV19	TRBJ2-3	.	TRBD1	CASSIGTGKPDTQYF	TGTGCCAGTAGTATTGGGACAGGGAAACCAGATACGCAGTATTTT
TRBV19	TRBJ1-2	.	TRBD1	CATPKGRGDQRTGDDAGYTF	TGTGCCACCCCGAAGGGACGGGGGGACCAAAGAACAGGGGATGATGCTGGCTACACCTTC
TRBV27	TRBJ1-1	.	.	CASRSPRARDTEAFF	TGTGCCAGCAGAAGTCCCAGGGCCCGAGACACTGAAGCTTTCTTT
TRBV19	TRBJ1-1	.	.	CASTTGVLNTEAFF	TGTGCCAGTACCACCGGGGTACTGAACACTGAAGCTTTCTTT
TRBV13	TRBJ2-7	.	.	CASSPTRGGGNYEQYF	TGTGCCAGCAGCCCGACCCGGGGAGGGGGCAACTACGAGCAGTACTTC
TRBV7-2	TRBJ1-1	.	TRBD1	CASSSTWTGRVTEAFF	TGTGCCAGCAGCTCTACCTGGACAGGGCGGGTCACTGAAGCTTTCTTT
TRBV28	TRBJ2-7	.	TRBD2	CASSPVGGSGYEQYF	TGTGCCAGCAGTCCCGTGGGCGGGAGCGGTTACGAGCAGTACTTC
TRBV19	TRBJ2-3	.	TRBD1	CASSPGQGSDTQYF	TGTGCCAGTAGTCCGGGACAGGGGTCAGATACGCAGTATTTT
TRBV5-5	TRBJ2-1	.	.	CASSPFGGNEQFF	TGTGCCAGCAGCCCCTTTGGGGGCAATGAGCAGTTCTTC
TRBV7-6	TRBJ2-1	.	.	CASSLGTVARNEQFF	TGTGCCAGCAGCTTAGGGACCGTCGCCCGCAATGAGCAGTTCTTC
TRBV29-1	TRBJ2-7	.	TRBD1	CSVGTGVREQYF	TGCAGCGTAGGGACAGGGGTAAGGGAGCAGTACTTC
TRBV6-5	TRBJ2-2	once	TRBD2	CASSFGLAGAGELFF	TGTGCCAGCAGCTTCGGACTAGCGGGAGCCGGGGAGCTGTTTTTT
TRBV5-4	TRBJ1-1	.	.	CASSLLTAEAFF	TGTGCCAGCAGCTTGCTTACGGCTGAAGCTTTCTTT
TRBV6-5	TRBJ2-1	.	.	CASSYGVAYNEQFF	TGTGCCAGCAGTTACGGGGTAGCCTACAATGAGCAGTTCTTC
TRBV7-9	TRBJ1-4	.	.	CASSLSTTNEKLFF	TGTGCCAGCAGCTTGTCCACAACTAATGAAAAACTGTTTTTT
TRBV9	TRBJ1-1	.	.	CASSVYPSTEAFF	TGTGCCAGCAGCGTATACCCAAGTACTGAAGCTTTCTTT
TRBV6-5	TRBJ2-7	.	TRBD2	CASSPGLASSYEQYF	TGTGCCAGCAGTCCCGGACTAGCGAGCTCCTACGAGCAGTACTTC
TRBV20-1	TRBJ2-4	.	.	CSASPKNIQYF	TGCAGTGCTAGCCCCAAAAACATTCAGTACTTC
TRBV7-6	TRBJ1-5	few	TRBD1	CASSSDRNQPQHF	TGTGCCAGCAGTTCGGACAGGAATCAGCCCCAGCATTTT
TRBV30	TRBJ1-4	few	.	CAWSGSLQGRGGKLFF	TGTGCCTGGAGTGGTTCCTTACAGGGCCGGGGTGGGAAACTGTTTTTT
TRBV11-3	TRBJ1-5	.	TRBD1	CASSPGQDSNQPQHF	TGTGCCAGCAGCCCCGGACAGGATAGCAATCAGCCCCAGCATTTT
TRBV28	TRBJ2-5	.	TRBD2	CASSSPGTSGRLGETQYF	TGTGCCAGCAGTTCACCCGGGACTAGCGGGAGGTTGGGAGAGACCCAGTACTTC
TRBV6-4	TRBJ2-3	few	.	CASSAWSTDTQYF	TGTGCCAGCAGTGCATGGAGCACAGATACGCAGTATTTT
TRBV7-3	TRBJ2-5	.	.	CASSLRVGGETQYF	TGTGCCAGCAGCTTACGGGTAGGGGGAGAGACCCAGTACTTC
TRBV27	TRBJ2-2	many	.	CASRLSTGELFF	TGTGCCAGCAGACTCAGCACCGGGGAGCTGTTTTTT
TRBV15	TRBJ1-4	.	TRBD1	CATSIRQGATNEKLFF	TGTGCCACCAGCATTCGGCAGGGGGCAACTAATGAAAAACTGTTTTTT
TRBV16	TRBJ1-1	.	TRBD1	CASSPPDRRNTEAFF	TGTGCCAGCAGCCCCCCGGACAGGAGGAACACTGAAGCTTTCTTT
TRBV9	TRBJ2-7	few	.	CASSVGGYEQYF	TGTGCCAGCAGCGTAGGGGGTTACGAGCAGTACTTC
TRBV19	TRBJ1-1	.	.	CASSPAANTEAFF	TGTGCCAGTAGTCCCGCAGCGAACACTGAAGCTTTCTTT
TRBV7-9	TRBJ2-7	.	.	CASMGRYEQYF	TGTGCCAGCATGGGCCGCTACGAGCAGTACTTC
TRBV5-6	TRBJ1-6	.	TRBD1	CASSRTGVESPLHF	TGTGCCAGCAGCCGAACAGGGGTGGAATCACCCCTCCACTTT
TRBV9	TRBJ2-1	.	TRBD2	CASSGRGGSNEQFF	TGTGCCAGCAGCGGGCGGGGGGGCAGCAATGAGCAGTTCTTC
TRBV7-8	TRBJ2-3	.	TRBD2	CASSPWTSGRSDTQYF	TGTGCCAGCAGCCCCTGGACTAGCGGAAGATCCGATACGCAGTATTTT
TRBV19	TRBJ1-2	.	.	CAIGDRGGYTF	TGTGCCATCGGGGACCGAGGGGGCTACACCTTC
TRBV7-2	TRBJ2-3	.	TRBD1	CASSLGLEGAVFTDTQYF	TGTGCCAGCAGCTTAGGCCTTGAGGGGGCGGTATTCACAGATACGCAGTATTTT
TRBV5-6	TRBJ2-1	.	.	CASSLVSEGKFF	TGTGCCAGCAGCTTGGTTAGCGAGGGGAAGTTCTTC
TRBV6-5	TRBJ2-7	.	TRBD1	CASSPGQGATSEQYF	TGTGCCAGCAGCCCAGGACAGGGGGCCACCTCCGAGCAGTACTTC
TRBV25-1	TRBJ1-1	few	.	CASARGGYTEAFF	TGTGCCAGCGCCCGGGGGGGGTACACTGAAGCTTTCTTT
TRBV7-8	TRBJ1-1	few	.	CASSFQLNTEAFF	TGTGCCAGCAGCTTTCAACTGAACACTGAAGCTTTCTTT
TRBV6-5	TRBJ2-7	.	.	CASSVRDEQYF	TGTGCCAGCAGTGTAAGGGACGAGCAGTACTTC